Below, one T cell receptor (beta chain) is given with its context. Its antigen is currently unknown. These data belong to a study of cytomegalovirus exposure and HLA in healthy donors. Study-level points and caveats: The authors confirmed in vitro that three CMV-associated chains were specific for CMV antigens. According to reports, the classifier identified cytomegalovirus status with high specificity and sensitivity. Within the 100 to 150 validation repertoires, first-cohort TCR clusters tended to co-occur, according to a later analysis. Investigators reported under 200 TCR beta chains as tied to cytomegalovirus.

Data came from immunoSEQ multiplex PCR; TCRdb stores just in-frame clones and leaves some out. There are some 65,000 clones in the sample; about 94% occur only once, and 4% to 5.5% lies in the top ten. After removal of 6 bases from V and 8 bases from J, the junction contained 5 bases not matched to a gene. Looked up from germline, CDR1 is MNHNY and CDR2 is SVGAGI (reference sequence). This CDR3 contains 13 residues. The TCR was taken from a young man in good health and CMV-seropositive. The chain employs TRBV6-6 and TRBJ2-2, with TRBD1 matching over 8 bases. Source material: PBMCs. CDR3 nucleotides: TGTGCCAGCAGGGTAGGGACAGGTGGGGAGCTGTTTTTT. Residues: CASRVGTGGELFF.